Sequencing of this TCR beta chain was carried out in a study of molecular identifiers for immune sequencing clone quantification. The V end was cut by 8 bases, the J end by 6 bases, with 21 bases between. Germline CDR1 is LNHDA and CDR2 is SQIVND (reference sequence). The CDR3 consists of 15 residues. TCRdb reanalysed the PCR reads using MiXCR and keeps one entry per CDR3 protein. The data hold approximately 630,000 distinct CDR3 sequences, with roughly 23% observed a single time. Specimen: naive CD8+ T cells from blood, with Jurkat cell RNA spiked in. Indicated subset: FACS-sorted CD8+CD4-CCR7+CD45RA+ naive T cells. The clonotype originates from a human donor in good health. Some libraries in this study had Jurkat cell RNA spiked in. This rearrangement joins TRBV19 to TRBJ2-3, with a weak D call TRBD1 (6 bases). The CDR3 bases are TGTGCCAGTGAAACAGGGTTGGGTATCGGGGATACGCAGTATTTT. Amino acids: CASETGLGIGDTQYF.